This T cell receptor beta chain was profiled in a study of blood T cells in healthy people across ages. Study-level points and caveats: Not knowing donor CMV status may have confounded expanded clonotype changes.

V was shortened by 0 bases and J by 10 bases, with 13 bases between the two germline ends. CDR3 length: 13 residues. The germline CDR1 and CDR2 sequences are DFQATT and SNEGSKA (reference sequence). Points on this clonotype: As yet, its antigen is unknown.

The use of a sample-barcoded 5' primer and a J-beta primer mix characterized a second PCR of roughly 6 to 11 cycles. Every single cDNA molecule received a tag from a template-switch adaptor with 12 random nucleotides. Each sample provided no less than 2.5 million CDR3-containing paired-end reads. TCRdb called the 5' RACE reads again in MiXCR, with one record for every CDR3 protein. The sample includes about 720,000 distinct CDR3 sequences, about 24% of them seen just once. This TCR derives from a man in his 70s in good health. The sample consisted of blood. The rearrangement uses TRBV20-1 and TRBJ2-1, with no clear D. CDR3 sequence: CSAREESSREQFF. The DNA for the CDR3 is TGCAGTGCTAGAGAAGAGAGCTCGAGGGAGCAGTTCTTC.